This T cell receptor (beta chain) was recovered during a study of shared clonotypes between healthy human individuals. The wider study: CD4 naive and CD4 memory each took three plates per donor, while CD8 naive took two and CD8 memory one.

Worth noting for this clone: Other DNA sequences in this sample translate to the same CDR3.

At a deep level, the assay was run. Assay: immunoSEQ multiplex PCR; the TCRdb copy retains only in-frame clones and omits some. The sample carries millions of clones, about 93% recorded once. It was CD45RO-negative cells, positively selected for CCR7, that made up naive CD8 cells, with terminally differentiated effector memory CD45RA+ cells excluded. The V and J ends lost 3 bases and 5 bases respectively, with 9 bases between them. The germline V gene has CDR1 SGHNT and CDR2 YYREEE (reference sequence). The CDR3 has 12 amino acids. This chain uses TRBV5-4 with TRBJ2-7, with D tentatively TRBD1 (6 bases). This TCR was recovered from a man aged 18 to 30 in good health. Some clones in this sample may be carry-over from other donors' samples. Sequenced sample: naive CD8+ T cells from PBMCs. The CDR3 nucleotides are TGTGCCAGCAGCTGGGGGCGGGACGAGCAGTACTTC. Encoded protein: CASSWGRDEQYF.